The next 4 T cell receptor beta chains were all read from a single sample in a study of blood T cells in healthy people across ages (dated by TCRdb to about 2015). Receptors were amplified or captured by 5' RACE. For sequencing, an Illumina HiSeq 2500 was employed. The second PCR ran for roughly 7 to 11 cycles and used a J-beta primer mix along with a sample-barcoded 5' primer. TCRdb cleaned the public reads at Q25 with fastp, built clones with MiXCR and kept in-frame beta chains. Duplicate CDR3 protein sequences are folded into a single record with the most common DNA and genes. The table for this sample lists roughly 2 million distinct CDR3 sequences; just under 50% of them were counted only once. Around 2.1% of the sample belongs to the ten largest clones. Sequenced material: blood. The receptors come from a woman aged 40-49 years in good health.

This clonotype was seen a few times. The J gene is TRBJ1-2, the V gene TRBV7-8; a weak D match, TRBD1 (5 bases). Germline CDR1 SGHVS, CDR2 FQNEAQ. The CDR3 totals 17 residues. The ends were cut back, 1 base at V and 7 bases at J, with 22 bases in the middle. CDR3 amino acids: CASSLGLKGRDSGGYTF. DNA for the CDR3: TGTGCCAGCAGCTTAGGTTTGAAGGGCAGGGATTCAGGTGGCTACACCTTC.

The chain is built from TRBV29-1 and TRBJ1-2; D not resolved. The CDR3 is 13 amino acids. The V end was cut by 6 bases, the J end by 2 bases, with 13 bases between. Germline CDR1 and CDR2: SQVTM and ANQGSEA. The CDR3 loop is CSVTGVSNYGYTF. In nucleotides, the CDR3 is TGCAGCGTCACCGGGGTGTCCAACTATGGCTACACCTTC.

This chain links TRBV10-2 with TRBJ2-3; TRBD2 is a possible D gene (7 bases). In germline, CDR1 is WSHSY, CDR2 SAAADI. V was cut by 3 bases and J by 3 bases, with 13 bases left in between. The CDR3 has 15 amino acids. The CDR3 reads CASSDWGGATDTQYF. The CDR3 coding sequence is TGCGCCAGCAGTGATTGGGGGGGGGCAACAGATACGCAGTATTTT.

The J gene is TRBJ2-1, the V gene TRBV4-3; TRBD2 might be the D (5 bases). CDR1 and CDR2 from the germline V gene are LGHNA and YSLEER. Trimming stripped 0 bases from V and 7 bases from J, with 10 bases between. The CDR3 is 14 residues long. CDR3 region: CASSQELGGNEQFF. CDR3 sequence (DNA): TGCGCCAGCAGCCAAGAGCTCGGAGGTAATGAGCAGTTCTTC.